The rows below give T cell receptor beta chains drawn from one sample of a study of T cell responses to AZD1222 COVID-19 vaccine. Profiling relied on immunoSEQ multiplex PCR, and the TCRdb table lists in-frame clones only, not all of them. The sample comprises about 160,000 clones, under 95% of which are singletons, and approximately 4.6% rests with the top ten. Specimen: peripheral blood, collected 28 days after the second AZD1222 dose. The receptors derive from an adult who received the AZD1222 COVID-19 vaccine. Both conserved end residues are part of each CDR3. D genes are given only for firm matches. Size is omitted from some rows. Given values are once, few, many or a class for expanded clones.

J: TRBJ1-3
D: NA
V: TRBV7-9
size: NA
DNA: TGTGCCAGCAGCTTAGAGCGACGCTTGTCTGGAAACACCATATATTTT
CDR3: CASSLERRLSGNTIYF

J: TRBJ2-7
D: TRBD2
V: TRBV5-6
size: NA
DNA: TGTGCCAGCAGACTTACGGGGGGCTCCTACGAGCAGTACTTC
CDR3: CASRLTGGSYEQYF

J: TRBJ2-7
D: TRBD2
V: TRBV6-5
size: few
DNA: TGTGCCTGCGAACCGGGAGGGAGTTACGAGCAGTACTTC
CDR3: CACEPGGSYEQYF

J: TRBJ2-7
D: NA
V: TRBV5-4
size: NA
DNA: TGTGCCAGCAGCCCGGAGGGACTTTCCTACGAGCAGTACTTC
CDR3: CASSPEGLSYEQYF

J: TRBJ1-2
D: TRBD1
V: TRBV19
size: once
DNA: TGTGCCAGTACCCCTCTCGACAGGGAAGGCTACACCTTC
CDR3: CASTPLDREGYTF

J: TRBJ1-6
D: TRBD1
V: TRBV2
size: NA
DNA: TGTGCCAGCAGTGGCCCGGGACAGGGGCCTTCACCCCTCCACTTT
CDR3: CASSGPGQGPSPLHF

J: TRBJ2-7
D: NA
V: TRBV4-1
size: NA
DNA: TGCGCCAGCAGCCAACCGGACCGGGACCCCACCTTCGGGCAGTACTTC
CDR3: CASSQPDRDPTFGQYF

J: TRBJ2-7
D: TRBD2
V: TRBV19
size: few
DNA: TGTGCCAGTAGTCACCGGGGAGCGGGAGCTTTCGGGGAGCAGTACTTC
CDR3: CASSHRGAGAFGEQYF

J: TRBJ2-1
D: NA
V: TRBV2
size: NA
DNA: TGTGCCAGCAGTGAATATCTGAACTCCTACAATGAGCAGTTCTTC
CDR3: CASSEYLNSYNEQFF

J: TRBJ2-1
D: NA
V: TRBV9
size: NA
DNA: TGTGCCAGCAGCGGGGTCGGGACTCAAGACCTCAATGAGCAGTTCTTC
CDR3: CASSGVGTQDLNEQFF

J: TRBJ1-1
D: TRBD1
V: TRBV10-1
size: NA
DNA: TGCGCCAGCAGCTGGACAGGGAACACTGAAGCTTTCTTT
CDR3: CASSWTGNTEAFF

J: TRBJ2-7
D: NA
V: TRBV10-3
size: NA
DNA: TGTGCCATCAGCTCAACTAGAATAGCCTACGAGCAGTACTTC
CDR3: CAISSTRIAYEQYF

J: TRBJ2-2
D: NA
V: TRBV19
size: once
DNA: TGTGCCAGTAGTATGGGGCACGCGAACACCGGGGAGCTGTTTTTT
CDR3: CASSMGHANTGELFF

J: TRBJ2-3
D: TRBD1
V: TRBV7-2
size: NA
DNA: TGTGCCAGCAGCCGTCGACAGGGTGTGGGCACAGATACGCAGTATTTT
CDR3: CASSRRQGVGTDTQYF

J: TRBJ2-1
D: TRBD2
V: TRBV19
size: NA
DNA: TGTGCCAGTAGTTCCCGGACTAGCGGGAACTACAATGAGCAGTTCTTC
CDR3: CASSSRTSGNYNEQFF

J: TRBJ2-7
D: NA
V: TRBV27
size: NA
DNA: TGTGCCAGCAGTCCTTTACCCGCGGGGCTCTACGAGCAGTACTTC
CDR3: CASSPLPAGLYEQYF

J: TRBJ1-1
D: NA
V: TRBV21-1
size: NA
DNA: TGTGCCAGCAGCAAAAAAGGGAGGGCAGGGCACCCTAGAGCTTTCTTT
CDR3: CASSKKGRAGHPRAFF